This TCR beta chain was recorded in a study of blood T cells in healthy people across ages. Alongside a J-beta primer mix, a sample-barcoded 5' primer served in a second PCR lasting about 7 to 11 cycles. TCRdb recomputed calls from the 5' RACE reads with MiXCR, one row per CDR3 protein. This sample has roughly 700,000 distinct CDR3 sequences; 32% occur once, and the top ten carry approximately 15%. CDR1 SGHDN and CDR2 FVKESK come from the germline V gene. The V gene end was trimmed by 1 base and the J gene end by 3 bases; junction bases not matched to a gene: 3. This CDR3 has 14 residues. A minimum of 5.5 micrograms of total RNA was extracted per sample. This clonotype has ten or more counts.

The material sequenced was blood. This clonotype was sampled from a woman of 80 years or more in good health. This chain links TRBV14 with TRBJ2-7, with 7 bases fitting TRBD1. The DNA of the CDR3 is TGTGCCAGCAGCCAAGTCTACAGGGGCTACGAGCAGTACTTC. It translates to CASSQVYRGYEQYF.